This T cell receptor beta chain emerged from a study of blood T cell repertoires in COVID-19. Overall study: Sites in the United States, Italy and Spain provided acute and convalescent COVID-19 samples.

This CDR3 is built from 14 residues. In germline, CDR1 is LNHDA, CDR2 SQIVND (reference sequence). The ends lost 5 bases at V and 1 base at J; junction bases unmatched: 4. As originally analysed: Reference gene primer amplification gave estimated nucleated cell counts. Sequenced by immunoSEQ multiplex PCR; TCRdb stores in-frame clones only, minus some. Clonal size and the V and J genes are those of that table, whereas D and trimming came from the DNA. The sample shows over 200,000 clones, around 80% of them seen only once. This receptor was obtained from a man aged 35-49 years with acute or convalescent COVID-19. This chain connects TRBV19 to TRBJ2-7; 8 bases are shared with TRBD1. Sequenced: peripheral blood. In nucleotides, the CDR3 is TGTGCCAGTAGTGCGGACAGGGAATCCTACGAGCAGTACTTC. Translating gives CASSADRESYEQYF.